This T cell receptor (beta chain) was retrieved from a study of HIV-infected patients and healthy controls. Around 0.5 ug RNA was reverse transcribed with alpha and beta constant-region primers. Each of the alpha and beta chains got its own library through chain-specific third strand synthesis with indices. TCRdb passed the 5' RACE reads through MiXCR, listing each CDR3 protein once. The sample shows approximately 8,700 distinct CDR3 sequences, 8% to 9.5% of them seen only once. Antiretroviral therapy had run roughly three months, about 14 weeks, before follow-up blood collection. All unsorted peripheral T cells were captured because whole blood was used without fractionation. At least ten counts were recorded for this clonotype. V was trimmed by 6 bases and J by 4 bases, leaving 15 bases between them. The length of the CDR3 is 14 residues. The germline gives CDR1 MNHNS, CDR2 SASEGT.

The sample was blood, taken during antiretroviral therapy. The clonotype originates from an adult with HIV infection. This chain links TRBV6-1 with TRBJ1-2, with no clear D. The CDR3 is CASSSTKSAYGYTF. The CDR3 nucleotides read TGTGCCAGCAGCAGTACCAAATCAGCCTATGGCTACACCTTC.